These 21 T cell receptor beta chains originate from one sample sequenced in a study of cytomegalovirus exposure and HLA in healthy donors. It was with 60 Vbeta and 13 Jbeta primers that the PCR ran. The data were produced by immunoSEQ multiplex PCR, yet TCRdb's version contains in-frame clones alone and is incomplete. The sample carries 55,000 to 75,000 clones, around 75% recorded once. Source material: PBMCs. Receptors were obtained from a woman in her thirties in good health and CMV-seropositive.

The chain combines TRBV2 with TRBJ1-6, with a possible D match to TRBD1 (5 bases). The V end was cut by 6 bases, the J end by 2 bases, with 14 bases between. Germline values: CDR1 SNHLY, CDR2 FYNNEI. The CDR3 is 16 residues long. CDR3 DNA sequence: TGTGCCAGCAGGGACGGGGGTGGGGCCTATAATTCACCCCTCCACTTT. It translates to CASRDGGGAYNSPLHF.

In this sample, this clone turned up a few times. This chain links TRBV7-2 with TRBJ2-2, with D perhaps matching TRBD1 (6 bases). The V and J ends lost 3 bases and 6 bases respectively, with 17 bases between them. CDR3 length: 16 residues. CDR1 SGHTA and CDR2 FQGNSA come from the germline V gene. The CDR3 protein is CASSFELQGLAGELFF. In DNA form, the CDR3 reads TGTGCCAGCAGCTTCGAACTACAGGGTTTAGCCGGGGAGCTGTTTTTT.

The chain joins TRBV9 to TRBJ2-3; a weak D match, TRBD2 (6 bases). This CDR3 is built from 14 residues. Germline CDR1 reads SGDLS; CDR2 reads YYNGEE. Trimming removed 2 bases from V and 4 bases from J, with 11 bases in between. DNA of the CDR3: TGTGCCAGCAGCGTTGTGGGAGGCGCAGATACGCAGTATTTT. Translation gives CASSVVGGADTQYF.

The chain recombines TRBV20-1 with TRBJ2-5; no clear D. Per the germline V gene, CDR1 is DFQATT and CDR2 is SNEGSKA (reference sequence). This CDR3 is built from 10 residues. Trimming pared 5 bases from V and 2 bases from J, leaving 3 bases between. CDR3 protein: CSASQETQYF. The CDR3 DNA reads TGCAGTGCTTCGCAAGAGACCCAGTACTTC.

This clone has at least ten counts. The V call is TRBV9, the J call TRBJ1-4; 8 nucleotides agree with TRBD1. V lost 3 bases to trimming and J lost 3 bases; unmatched junction nucleotides: 10. The CDR3 totals 17 residues. From germline, CDR1 is SGDLS and CDR2 YYNGEE. DNA for the CDR3: TGTGCCAGCAGCGCACTAAGCGGACAGGGAGCTAATGAAAAACTGTTTTTT. Its translation is CASSALSGQGANEKLFF. The complete variable domain, with remaining parts taken from reference TRBV9 and TRBJ1-4, reads DSGVTQTPKHLITATGQRVTLRCSPRSGDLSVYWYQQSLDQGLQFLIQYYNGEERAKGNILERFSAQQFPDLHSELNLSSLELGDSALYFCASSALSGQGANEKLFFGSGTQLSVL.

The chain joins TRBV7-2 to TRBJ2-2; 9 bases map to TRBD1. Losses at the gene ends were 5 bases for V and 6 bases for J; bases not matched to a gene: 10. Germline V gene data show CDR1 as SGHTA and CDR2 as FQGNSA. The CDR3 loop spans 16 amino acids. The CDR3 loop reads CASSPFGQGLAGELFF. CDR3 nucleotide sequence: TGTGCCAGCAGCCCCTTCGGACAGGGGTTAGCCGGGGAGCTGTTTTTT.

The chain links TRBV4-2 to TRBJ2-1; possible D gene TRBD2, 6 bases. The CDR3 spans 16 residues. The germline gives CDR1 LGHNA, CDR2 YNFKEQ. V was shortened by 0 bases and J by 8 bases, with 17 bases between the two germline ends. CDR3 bases: TGTGCCAGCAGCCAAGATAGTAGCGGCTACAAGGATGAGCAGTTCTTC. This encodes CASSQDSSGYKDEQFF.

The chain recombines TRBV28 with TRBJ2-1; 8 bases line up with TRBD2. This CDR3 comprises 14 residues. Trimming at V came to 7 bases and at J to 8 bases, leaving 10 bases not matched to a gene. Germline assignment: CDR1 MDHEN and CDR2 SYDVKM. Here the CDR3 reads CASTPGGTLDEQFF. CDR3 DNA: TGTGCCAGCACACCGGGGGGGACGCTCGATGAGCAGTTCTTC.

This clone has a handful of counts. V is TRBV4-3 and J is TRBJ1-6; D is undetermined. V dropped 0 bases and J dropped 6 bases, with 3 bases sitting between them. CDR1 is LGHNA and CDR2 is YSLEER in the germline V gene. The CDR3 runs to 13 residues. The CDR3 sequence: CASSQDLNSPLHF. CDR3 DNA: TGCGCCAGCAGCCAAGACCTTAATTCACCCCTCCACTTT.

A remark on this clone: Other DNA sequences from this sample encode an identical CDR3 as well. The chain combines TRBV5-1 with TRBJ2-1; D unclear. V dropped 8 bases and J dropped 4 bases, with 19 bases sitting between them. CDR1 is SGHRS and CDR2 is YFSETQ in the germline V gene. CDR3 length equals 15 residues. CDR3 sequence (DNA): TGCGCCAGTAGCAACCGGAAGGCGGCATACAATGAGCAGTTCTTC. It codes for CASSNRKAAYNEQFF.

This clone came up a few times. The chain carries TRBV2 and TRBJ1-5, with D perhaps matching TRBD1 (6 bases). The CDR3 has 15 amino acids. The germline V and J ends were trimmed by 0 bases and 3 bases, with 9 bases remaining between them. In germline, CDR1 is SNHLY, CDR2 FYNNEI. The CDR3 spells CASSEAYRANQPQHF. The CDR3 DNA is TGTGCCAGCAGTGAAGCTTACAGGGCCAATCAGCCCCAGCATTTT.

V and J are TRBV4-1 and TRBJ2-7; 13 positions agree with TRBD2. Germline V gene sequence: CDR1 MGHRA, CDR2 YSYEKL. Trimming removed 1 base from V and 5 bases from J; junction bases left unmatched: 8. The CDR3 has 17 residues. The CDR3 DNA reads TGCGCCAGCAGCCAAGTAGTATTAGGACTAGCGGGAGACGAGCAGTACTTC. It specifies CASSQVVLGLAGDEQYF.

The J gene is TRBJ2-1, the V gene TRBV28; no firm D call. Germline V gives CDR1 MDHEN, CDR2 SYDVKM. V lost 5 bases and J 8 bases, leaving 4 bases between the germline ends. This CDR3 is built from 10 residues. The CDR3 nucleotides read TGTGCCAGCAGTAACTATGAGCAGTTCTTC. Translating it yields CASSNYEQFF.

The rearrangement links TRBV6-1 to TRBJ2-1; no clear D gene. Germline CDR1 and CDR2: MNHNS and SASEGT. The CDR3 extends over 13 amino acids. V lost 1 base and J lost 12, with 13 bases in between. The CDR3 DNA reads TGTGCCAGCAGTGAAGGGCAGATGGTGTTGCAGTTCTTC. Translating gives CASSEGQMVLQFF.

Concerning this clone: The same CDR3 is also encoded by other DNA sequences in this sample. The J gene is TRBJ1-3, the V gene TRBV28; a possible D gene is TRBD1 (6 bases). V lost 7 bases and J 2 bases, leaving 12 bases between the germline ends. The CDR3 is 14 residues long. The V gene's germline CDR1 is MDHEN and CDR2 SYDVKM. CDR3 sequence: CASTLGGPGNTIYF. The DNA for the CDR3 is TGTGCCAGCACCCTGGGGGGGCCTGGAAACACCATATATTTT. Drawing the rest from reference TRBV28 and TRBJ1-3, the complete variable domain is DVKVTQSSRYLVKRTGEKVFLECVQDMDHENMFWYRQDPGLGLRLIYFSYDVKMKEKGDIPEGYSVSREKKERFSLILESASTNQTSMYLCASTLGGPGNTIYFGEGSWLTVV.

This chain uses TRBV2 with TRBJ1-1, with 7 bases matching TRBD1. Germline CDR1 is SNHLY and CDR2 is FYNNEI. The CDR3 is 16 residues long. With V trimmed by 3 bases and J by 0 bases, 7 bases remained unmatched. This CDR3 is CASSEKGALLNTEAFF. The CDR3 bases are TGTGCCAGCAGTGAGAAGGGGGCTCTCCTGAACACTGAAGCTTTCTTT.

The chain joins TRBV7-9 to TRBJ1-1; D uncertain. Trimming took off 5 bases at V and 4 bases at J, with 14 bases between the two ends. The CDR3 sequence is 14 residues long. The germline CDR1 and CDR2 sequences are SEHNR and FQNEAQ (reference sequence). CDR3 DNA: TGTGCCAGCAGCCCTCTCAGAGGGTTCACTGAAGCTTTCTTT. Translation gives CASSPLRGFTEAFF.

The chain uses TRBV27 and TRBJ1-4; 9 positions agree with TRBD1. CDR3 length equals 15 residues. J gave up 8 bases and V 3 bases, and 7 bases lay outside the gene matches. Germline V gene sequence: CDR1 MNHEY, CDR2 SMNVEV (reference sequence). CDR3 DNA: TGTGCCAGCAGTTTGGGACAGGGAATGGAAGAAAAACTGTTTTTT. Amino acid sequence: CASSLGQGMEEKLFF.

This clone was counted a single time. This chain uses TRBV2 with TRBJ2-3, with 12 bases lining up with TRBD2. This CDR3 comprises 17 residues. From germline, CDR1 is SNHLY and CDR2 FYNNEI. V was pared by 4 bases and J by 6 bases, with 11 bases of the junction left unmatched. This CDR3 reads CASSVGNLAGGVDTQYF. CDR3 sequence (DNA): TGTGCCAGCAGTGTCGGGAATCTAGCGGGAGGGGTGGATACGCAGTATTTT.

V and J are TRBV7-2 and TRBJ2-7; D gene unclear. Trimming pared 1 base from V and 1 base from J, leaving 8 bases between. Germline V gene data show CDR1 as SGHTA and CDR2 as FQGNSA. The CDR3 spans 14 residues. CDR3 sequence: CASSLVELSYEQYF. Written as DNA, the CDR3 is TGTGCCAGCAGCTTAGTAGAGCTTTCCTACGAGCAGTACTTC.

This clone occurred once. This chain uses TRBV19 with TRBJ1-6, with D perhaps matching TRBD1 (5 bases). Trimming shortened V by 7 bases and J by 10 bases, and 23 bases separated the two germline ends. Germline lookup yields CDR1 LNHDA and CDR2 SQIVND (reference sequence). This CDR3 is built from 16 residues. CDR3 nucleotides: TGTGCCAGTAACTCATTAAGGGCAGGGCGAGACTCACCCCTCCACTTT. Protein sequence: CASNSLRAGRDSPLHF.